This section outlines one T cell receptor beta chain sequence together with its context. This sample is drawn from a study of identical twins. TCRdb redid the calling of the 5' RACE reads with MiXCR, one entry per CDR3 protein. In the table there are about 530,000 distinct CDR3 sequences, more than 20% of which are singletons. Healthy Caucasian individuals made up all the donors. V trimming: 5 bases; J trimming: 2 bases; junction bases outside the gene matches: 4. This CDR3 contains 13 residues. Per the germline V gene, CDR1 is DFQATT and CDR2 is SNEGSKA (reference sequence). This same sample was also part of a study on yellow fever vaccine responses in identical twins.

The chain carries TRBV20-1 and TRBJ2-7; 9 nucleotides agree with TRBD2. The sequenced material came from CD4+ T cells sorted from blood. The sequence derives from a woman under 30 in good health. The CDR3 here is CSAFSGRTYEQYF. The DNA of the CDR3 is TGCAGTGCTTTCAGCGGGAGGACCTACGAGCAGTACTTC.